What follows are 8 T cell receptor beta chains derived from one specimen sequenced in a study of cytomegalovirus exposure and HLA in healthy donors. The PCR used 60 Vbeta and 13 Jbeta primers. Method: immunoSEQ multiplex PCR; TCRdb's copy keeps in-frame clones and lacks some. Of some 100,000 clones detected, around 70% appear once; the ten largest clones hold roughly 16%. Sequencing was carried out using PBMCs. The receptors derive from a woman in her fifties or sixties in good health and CMV-seropositive.

V usage is TRBV5-1 and J usage is TRBJ2-7, with a tentative D call TRBD1 (5 bases). Trimming removed 4 bases at V and 2 bases at J, with 19 bases between. Germline CDR1 is SGHRS and CDR2 is YFSETQ. This CDR3 has 16 residues. The CDR3 coding sequence is TGCGCCAGCAGCATAAGCCCCACAGGACGGACCTACGAGCAGTACTTC. Its translation is CASSISPTGRTYEQYF.

CDR3 loop: CASGPYYNQPQHF. As DNA, the CDR3 is TGTGCCAGCGGCCCGTACTACAATCAGCCCCAGCATTTT. The chain recombines TRBV28 with TRBJ1-5, with D unresolved. Trimming stripped 8 bases from V and 3 bases from J, with 11 bases between. Germline V gives CDR1 MDHEN, CDR2 SYDVKM. The CDR3 is 13 amino acids. Using reference TRBV28 and TRBJ1-5 for the parts outside the CDR3, the full variable domain is DVKVTQSSRYLVKRTGEKVFLECVQDMDHENMFWYRQDPGLGLRLIYFSYDVKMKEKGDIPEGYSVSREKKERFSLILESASTNQTSMYLCASGPYYNQPQHFGDGTRLSIL.

Comment on this clone: A junction boundary mismatches the germline segment, possibly from a read error. The rearrangement uses TRBV7-7 and TRBJ2-7; 7 positions agree with TRBD2. The germline CDR1 and CDR2 sequences are SSHAT and FNYEAQ (reference sequence). This CDR3 is 15 amino acids long. Here the CDR3 reads CASSLEASGTYEQYF. The CDR3 DNA reads TGTGCTAGCAGCTTAGAGGCTAGCGGAACCTACGAGCAGTACTTC.

The rearrangement joins TRBV5-5 to TRBJ2-1, with 10 bases fitting TRBD2. The CDR3 is 17 amino acids. The J segment lost 4 bases and the V segment lost 4 bases, leaving 11 bases of the junction unmatched. Germline V gives CDR1 SGHKS, CDR2 YYEKEE (reference sequence). CDR3: CASSEREGLGLYNEQFF. CDR3 nucleotide sequence: TGTGCCAGCAGCGAGCGGGAGGGGTTGGGTCTGTACAATGAGCAGTTCTTC.

The CDR3 DNA follows: TGCGCCAGCAGCTTCGCCACAAGCACAGATACGCAGTATTTT. It encodes CASSFATSTDTQYF. The rearrangement joins TRBV5-1 to TRBJ2-3; no clear D. Per germline, CDR1 SGHRS and CDR2 YFSETQ. The CDR3 sequence is 14 residues long. The V gene lost 2 bases and the J gene lost 0 bases, with 7 bases spanning the gap.

Here the CDR3 DNA reads TGTGCCGCGGGGGTCACAGATACGCAGTATTTT. Its translation: CAAGVTDTQYF. The J gene is TRBJ2-3, the V gene TRBV10-3; 7 bases are a match to TRBD2. This CDR3 contains 11 residues. CDR1 and CDR2 from the germline V gene are ENHRY and SYGVKD. The V gene end was trimmed by 11 bases and the J gene end by 2 bases; junction bases not matched to a gene: 1.

The rearrangement uses TRBV5-4 and TRBJ1-1; a possible D gene is TRBD1 (5 bases). Germline V CDR1 and CDR2: SGHNT, YYREEE (reference sequence). The length of the CDR3 is 15 residues. The ends were cut back, 2 bases at V and 11 bases at J, with 22 bases in the middle. The CDR3 region is CASSLINQGGLVAFF. DNA for the CDR3: TGTGCCAGCAGCTTAATCAACCAGGGAGGTTTGGTCGCTTTCTTT.

The chain combines TRBV5-6 with TRBJ2-1; TRBD2 is a possible D gene (5 bases). Germline V gives CDR1 SGHDT, CDR2 YYEEEE. The V end was cut by 0 bases, the J end by 12 bases, with 7 bases between. CDR3 size: 11 residues. CDR3 bases: TGTGCCAGCAGCTTGGAGCGGAGGCAGTTCTTC. As protein: CASSLERRQFF.